This T cell receptor beta chain was sequenced during a study of T cell responses to AZD1222 COVID-19 vaccine. Broader study findings: Nearly half of spike-specific TCRs reportedly target variant regions that are unmutated in the B.1.351 and B.1.1.7 variants. Among AZD1222 vaccinees, only six or seven were seropositive at baseline. Breadth and depth of Spike-specific TCRs rose after two AZD1222 doses.

Using immunoSEQ multiplex PCR, the repertoire was profiled, and TCRdb retains in-frame clones only, with some absent. The sample shows about 97,000 clones, 80% to 90% of them seen only once. V was clipped by 6 bases and J by 0 bases, with 11 bases between them. From germline, CDR1 is MNHEY and CDR2 SVGEGT. The CDR3 totals 15 residues. For this clone: Its cognate antigen is unknown.

The sequences come from peripheral blood, collected on day 0 of AZD1222 vaccination. The chain is built from TRBV6-2 or TRBV6-3 and TRBJ2-2; unclear D gene. The clonotype comes from an adult in good health. In nucleotides, the CDR3 is TGTGCCAGCAGCTCCCCGGCAGCGAACACCGGGGAGCTGTTTTTT. Its protein is CASSSPAANTGELFF.